These 27 T cell receptor beta chains were sequenced from one sample in a study of blood T cell repertoires in COVID-19. Clones were read by immunoSEQ multiplex PCR, and TCRdb kept only the in-frame ones, dropping some. The table includes some 400,000 clones, around 87% detected once. Sequences were obtained from peripheral blood. These receptors were taken from a woman aged 25 to 39 with COVID-19, enrolled during active disease.

The CDR3 spells CASRSGTRGSTEAFF. The CDR3 DNA is TGTGCCAGCAGATCCGGGACCAGGGGGAGCACTGAAGCTTTCTTT. The V call is TRBV7-2, the J call TRBJ1-1; TRBD1 agrees at 7 bases. Germline loops: CDR1 SGHTA, CDR2 FQGNSA. Losses at the gene ends were 6 bases for V and 4 bases for J; bases not matched to a gene: 11. There are 15 residues in the CDR3.

The chain uses TRBV28 and TRBJ2-3; TRBD1 might be the D (6 bases). The CDR3 is made up of 15 amino acids. Germline lookup yields CDR1 MDHEN and CDR2 SYDVKM. Trimming cost V 2 bases and J 3 bases, with 12 bases left between them. CDR3 sequence (DNA): TGTGCCAGCAGTTTAGCCAGGGGCGTAACAGATACGCAGTATTTT. It specifies CASSLARGVTDTQYF. Looking up the rest from reference TRBV28 and TRBJ2-3 gives the full variable domain: DVKVTQSSRYLVKRTGEKVFLECVQDMDHENMFWYRQDPGLGLRLIYFSYDVKMKEKGDIPEGYSVSREKKERFSLILESASTNQTSMYLCASSLARGVTDTQYFGPGTRLTVL.

The genes are TRBV5-1 and TRBJ2-7, with 7 bases lining up with TRBD1. Losses at the gene ends were 4 bases for V and 3 bases for J; bases not matched to a gene: 1. The CDR3 spans 12 residues. Germline V CDR1 and CDR2: SGHRS, YFSETQ. The CDR3 region is CASSGDSYEQYF. The CDR3 DNA reads as TGCGCCAGCAGCGGGGACAGCTACGAGCAGTACTTC.

J is TRBJ2-7 and V is TRBV5-4, with 9 positions matching TRBD1. Trimming cost V 1 base and J 7 bases; bases outside gene matches: 6. The CDR3 runs to 14 residues. The germline V gene encodes CDR1 SGHNT and CDR2 YYREEE (reference sequence). CDR3 nucleotide sequence: TGTGCCAGCAGCTTGACGGGACAGGGAGGAGAGCAGTACTTC. It encodes CASSLTGQGGEQYF. The full variable domain, its missing parts supplied by reference TRBV5-4 and TRBJ2-7, is ETGVTQSPTHLIKTRGQQVTLRCSSQSGHNTVSWYQQALGQGPQFIFQYYREEENGRGNFPPRFSGLQFPNYSSELNVNALELDDSALYLCASSLTGQGGEQYFGPGTRLTVT.

This clone has a single count. The chain has TRBV5-4 and TRBJ1-2; possible D gene TRBD1, 6 bases. V was trimmed by 3 bases and J by 0 bases, leaving 18 bases between them. CDR1 is SGHNT and CDR2 is YYREEE in the germline V gene (reference sequence). This CDR3 comprises 17 residues. CDR3 DNA sequence: TGTGCCAGCAGCTCCCTGGGGGGGGGCCTTACTAACTATGGCTACACCTTC. This sequence encodes CASSSLGGGLTNYGYTF. The entire variable domain, with the rest obtained from reference TRBV5-4 and TRBJ1-2, is as follows: ETGVTQSPTHLIKTRGQQVTLRCSSQSGHNTVSWYQQALGQGPQFIFQYYREEENGRGNFPPRFSGLQFPNYSSELNVNALELDDSALYLCASSSLGGGLTNYGYTFGSGTRLTVV.

This clone has only one observation. The chain employs TRBV27 and TRBJ2-2, with 10 nucleotides matching TRBD2. Trimming removed 6 bases from V and 8 bases from J; junction bases left unmatched: 6. The CDR3 is made up of 14 amino acids. Germline CDR1 and CDR2: MNHEY and SMNVEV (reference sequence). CDR3 sequence: CASRRLAGAGELFF. In DNA, the CDR3 is TGTGCCAGCAGGCGACTAGCGGGTGCTGGGGAGCTGTTTTTT.

The V and J genes are TRBV19 and TRBJ2-1; D not resolved. CDR1 is LNHDA, CDR2 SQIVND, per germline (reference sequence). The CDR3 has 14 residues. Trimming left V 0 bases short and J 7 bases short, with 10 bases between. CDR3 coding DNA: TGTGCCAGTAGTATAGATCTCCTCCAGAATGAGCAGTTCTTC. Amino acids: CASSIDLLQNEQFF.

V is TRBV5-1 and J is TRBJ2-1; 8 positions match TRBD2. Germline V gives CDR1 SGHRS, CDR2 YFSETQ. The CDR3 is 16 amino acids. The J segment lost 1 base and the V segment lost 1 base, leaving 4 bases of the junction unmatched. The CDR3 spells CASSLTSGTSYNEQFF. The CDR3, as DNA: TGCGCCAGCAGCTTGACTAGCGGAACTTCCTACAATGAGCAGTTCTTC.

This chain connects TRBV5-4 to TRBJ2-7, with D perhaps matching TRBD1 (6 bases). Germline loops: CDR1 SGHNT, CDR2 YYREEE (reference sequence). CDR3 length equals 15 residues. V was clipped by 0 bases and J by 0 bases, with 10 bases between them. The CDR3 region has the DNA TGTGCCAGCAGCTTGGGGCAGGGGAGCTCCTACGAGCAGTACTTC. Protein sequence: CASSLGQGSSYEQYF.

In DNA, the CDR3 is TGTGCCACTAGGACAGGCCCTAGCACAGATACGCAGTATTTT. Residues: CATRTGPSTDTQYF. The genes are TRBV15 and TRBJ2-3; 7 bases fit TRBD1. CDR3 length equals 14 residues. The J segment lost 0 bases and the V segment lost 9 bases, leaving 6 bases of the junction unmatched. The germline gives CDR1 LNHNV, CDR2 YYDKDF (reference sequence).

This chain uses TRBV4-1 with TRBJ2-3, with 7 bases aligning to TRBD2. Looked up from germline, CDR1 is MGHRA and CDR2 is YSYEKL. V lost 4 bases and J lost 4; bases outside the gene matches: 11. The CDR3 spans 16 residues. DNA for the CDR3: TGCGCCAGCAGCCCCGGGGGAGCGGGATCGCCAGATACGCAGTATTTT. Amino acid sequence: CASSPGGAGSPDTQYF.

This sequence joins TRBV19 and TRBJ1-5; no firm D call. Germline CDR1 is LNHDA and CDR2 is SQIVND (reference sequence). The CDR3 has 15 residues. V lost 6 bases, J lost 0 bases, and 12 bases lay in between. CDR3 residues: CASSRTRVSNQPQHF. DNA for the CDR3: TGTGCCAGTAGCCGAACACGGGTTAGCAATCAGCCCCAGCATTTT.

V usage is TRBV11-3 and J usage is TRBJ2-7; the match to TRBD1 covers 7 bases. Losses at the gene ends were 5 bases for V and 5 bases for J; bases not matched to a gene: 6. The CDR3 loop spans 13 amino acids. In germline, CDR1 is SGHNT, CDR2 YENEEA. The CDR3 DNA reads TGTGCCAGCAGCCAACAGGGGACGGACGAGCAGTACTTC. Translation gives CASSQQGTDEQYF.

This rearrangement joins TRBV27 to TRBJ2-3; a possible D gene is TRBD2 (6 bases). The germline V gene encodes CDR1 MNHEY and CDR2 SMNVEV (reference sequence). The CDR3 loop spans 13 amino acids. Trimming left V 5 bases short and J 8 bases short, with 14 bases between. The CDR3 region has the DNA TGTGCCAGCAGTAGTAGCGGTCAGGTTACGCAGTATTTT. Residues: CASSSSGQVTQYF.

The V gene is TRBV14, the J gene TRBJ2-1, with TRBD2 matching 8 bases. The CDR3 covers 18 residues. Germline-derived CDR1 and CDR2 are SGHDN and FVKESK. V shed 0 bases and J 3 bases; nucleotides not matched to a gene: 10. In nucleotides, the CDR3 is TGTGCCAGCAGCCAAGATCATTGGGTGGGGACTAGCTACAATGAGCAGTTCTTC. Protein: CASSQDHWVGTSYNEQFF.

The chain has TRBV7-2 and TRBJ2-1, with 7 bases lining up with TRBD2. Germline loops: CDR1 SGHTA, CDR2 FQGNSA. V dropped 6 bases and J dropped 3; count of bases not matched to a gene: 5. The CDR3 contains 14 residues. The DNA for the CDR3 is TGTGCCAGCAGGACGGAGCGGGACTACAATGAGCAGTTCTTC. This translates into CASRTERDYNEQFF.

This clone was counted a single time. This rearrangement joins TRBV4-1 to TRBJ2-3, with D perhaps TRBD2 (5 bases). From germline, CDR1 is MGHRA and CDR2 YSYEKL. Deletions cut 1 base from V and 3 bases from J, with 8 bases between. CDR3 length equals 14 residues. The CDR3 DNA follows: TGCGCCAGCAGCCAAGTGGCGGGTACAGATACGCAGTATTTT. Translated, it gives CASSQVAGTDTQYF.

The chain carries TRBV2 and TRBJ1-2; maybe TRBD1 (5 bases). V shed 6 bases and J shed 10 bases, with 12 bases lying between them. CDR1 and CDR2 (germline): SNHLY, FYNNEI. The CDR3 extends over 11 amino acids. The CDR3 region is CASSLLGLYTF. DNA of the CDR3: TGTGCCAGCAGCTTGTTGGGGCTCTACACCTTC.

The count of this clone is one. J is TRBJ2-1 and V is TRBV28; 7 bases are a match to TRBD2. Germline V gene data show CDR1 as MDHEN and CDR2 as SYDVKM. J lost 3 bases, V lost 7 bases, and 9 bases had no gene match. The CDR3 extends over 15 amino acids. In nucleotides, the CDR3 is TGTGCCAGCAACCAAGGACTAGGGGTCTACAATGAGCAGTTCTTC. Residues: CASNQGLGVYNEQFF.

The V and J genes are TRBV5-4 and TRBJ2-7; tentatively, D is TRBD2 (7 bases). Germline lookup yields CDR1 SGHNT and CDR2 YYREEE (reference sequence). CDR3 length: 13 amino acids. Trimming stripped 9 bases from V and 3 bases from J, with 16 bases between. In DNA, the CDR3 is TGTGCCACTGGGGGCGGGAGTGACTACGAGCAGTACTTC. Translation gives CATGGGSDYEQYF. Based on the CDR3 plus reference TRBV5-4 and TRBJ2-7, the full variable domain is ETGVTQSPTHLIKTRGQQVTLRCSSQSGHNTVSWYQQALGQGPQFIFQYYREEENGRGNFPPRFSGLQFPNYSSELNVNALELDDSALYLCATGGGSDYEQYFGPGTRLTVT.

This clone was picked up a small number of times. The chain couples TRBV4-3 to TRBJ2-1, with 7 bases lining up with TRBD2. The CDR3 loop spans 17 amino acids. J lost 0 bases, V lost 0 bases, and 5 bases had no gene match. Germline CDR1 LGHNA, CDR2 YSLEER. CDR3 sequence reads: CASSQEIGLVSYNEQFF. DNA for the CDR3: TGCGCCAGCAGCCAAGAGATTGGACTAGTCTCCTACAATGAGCAGTTCTTC.

V usage is TRBV11-2 and J usage is TRBJ2-2, with 9 bases lining up with TRBD2. CDR1 and CDR2 (germline): SGHAT, FQNNGV. The CDR3 length is 14 residues. The V segment lost 10 bases and the J segment 4 bases; nucleotides outside the gene matches: 7. The DNA of the CDR3 is TGTGCCATAGAGCGGGAGGTCATCACCGGGGAGCTGTTTTTT. Its translation: CAIEREVITGELFF.

The chain links TRBV7-9 to TRBJ2-7; TRBD2 aligns across 8 bases. J gave up 5 bases and V 4 bases, and 16 bases lay outside the gene matches. Germline-derived CDR1 and CDR2 are SEHNR and FQNEAQ (reference sequence). The CDR3 sequence is 17 residues long. The CDR3 DNA is TGTGCCAGCAGCTCGGGCTTCACGGGGCGGGAGGACCACGAGCAGTACTTC. Protein product: CASSSGFTGREDHEQYF.

The genes are TRBV6-5 and TRBJ1-5; 7 bases line up with TRBD1. V dropped 4 bases and J dropped 12; count of bases not matched to a gene: 3. The CDR3 contains 11 residues. Germline values: CDR1 MNHEY, CDR2 SVGAGI. The chain's CDR3 is CASSSAGGQHF. CDR3 in DNA: TGTGCCAGCAGTTCGGCAGGGGGCCAGCATTTT.

This sequence joins TRBV21-1 and TRBJ2-3; the table's D gene call, TRBD1, was not cross checked with the DNA. TRBV21-1 is tagged as a pseudogene. CDR3 size: 20 residues. CDR3 sequence: CASSKGPCMARGISTDTQYF. The CDR3 DNA reads TGTGCCAGCAGCAAAGGCCCGTGTATGGCCAGGGGGATTAGCACAGATACGCAGTATTTT.

The rearrangement uses TRBV4-1 and TRBJ2-7; TRBD2 agrees at 8 bases. V was clipped by 0 bases and J by 2 bases; unmatched bases: 3. CDR1 and CDR2 from the germline V gene are MGHRA and YSYEKL. This CDR3 has 15 amino acids. The CDR3 DNA follows: TGCGCCAGCAGCCAAGAACTAGCGGTCGCCTACGAGCAGTACTTC. Amino acids: CASSQELAVAYEQYF.

The V gene is TRBV18, the J gene TRBJ1-4, with 7 positions matching TRBD1. The CDR3 has 15 residues. V trimming: 4 bases; J trimming: 8 bases; junction bases outside the gene matches: 10. Germline values: CDR1 KGHSH, CDR2 LQKENI. CDR3 protein: CASSRQGEFGEKLFF. CDR3 DNA: TGTGCCAGCTCACGACAGGGCGAATTTGGGGAAAAACTGTTTTTT.